This T cell receptor (beta chain) was sequenced during a study of graft-versus-host responses after intestinal transplantation. Whole-study findings and limits: In recipient marrow, GvH clones were found, and some appeared first in ileum or blood.

Germline-derived CDR1 and CDR2 are SGHDT and YYEEEE. The CDR3 covers 18 residues. Trimming removed 6 bases at V and 1 base at J, with 24 bases between. The protocol was immunoSEQ multiplex PCR, while the TCRdb copy is restricted to in-frame clones and leaves out a portion. In the table there are nearly 95,000 clones, 85% to 95% of which are singletons. About this clone itself: No antigen is known for it.

The rearrangement links TRBV5-6 to TRBJ2-3; TRBD2 is a possible D gene (7 bases). This sequence originates from a human donor who received an intestinal transplant. Sequenced material: unstimulated CD8+ T cells sorted from spleen or lymph node cells, taken before intestinal transplant. CDR3 in DNA: TGTGCCAGCACCGTGACGGGCGGGGGCACTCAACGCACAGATACGCAGTATTTT. Residues: CASTVTGGGTQRTDTQYF.